The rows below give T cell receptor beta chains drawn from one sample of a study of beta chain features in type 1 diabetes. Produced via immunoSEQ multiplex PCR; TCRdb's table is partial and in-frame only. The sample has around 310,000 clones; 11% are singletons. Sequenced input: naive CD4+ T cells from blood. The receptors here all came from a woman in her twenties or thirties in good health. Both conserved end residues are part of each CDR3. A D gene is named only where the DNA matches it firmly. A row's size may be missing; if present it is once, few, many or a size class.

CDR3nt	CDR3aa	d_gene	abundance	v_gene	j_gene
TGTGCCAGCAGTTTAGCGTTCTCTGGAAACACCATATATTTT	CASSLAFSGNTIYF	NA	NA	TRBV28	TRBJ1-3
TGTGCCTGGAGTACCGGCCAAGAGACCCAGTACTTC	CAWSTGQETQYF	NA	few	TRBV30	TRBJ2-5
TGTGCCAGCTCACCCCAGGGCGGGGGAATCGGGTCCAAAAACATTCAGTACTTC	CASSPQGGGIGSKNIQYF	TRBD2	NA	TRBV18	TRBJ2-4
TGTGCCAGCATCCAAGTAGCGGGAGTCCTCTATACGCAGTATTTT	CASIQVAGVLYTQYF	TRBD2	few	TRBV7-2	TRBJ2-3
TGTGCCAGCAGCCCTGACAGGGGCCGTGGCGAGACCCAGTACTTC	CASSPDRGRGETQYF	TRBD1	few	TRBV7-2	TRBJ2-5
TGTGCCAGCAGCGCGGTCACAGATACGCAGTATTTT	CASSAVTDTQYF	NA	NA	TRBV7-9	TRBJ2-3
TGTGCCAGCAGCTTATTGGTCGGGGGGGAAGCCAAAAACATTCAGTACTTC	CASSLLVGGEAKNIQYF	TRBD2	few	TRBV7-6	TRBJ2-4
TGCGCCAGCAGCCTAACTAGCGGGAGTCACGAGCAGTACTTC	CASSLTSGSHEQYF	TRBD2	few	TRBV5-1	TRBJ2-7
TGTGCCAGCAGCTTAAACGGGTTGAACACTGAAGCTTTCTTT	CASSLNGLNTEAFF	NA	NA	TRBV7-2	TRBJ1-1
TGTGCCAGCACCCCCGGGACAGGGGTGGGGATCCAGTACTTC	CASTPGTGVGIQYF	TRBD1	few	TRBV25-1	TRBJ2-5
TGTGCCAGCAGCCCTTTGGGGGCACTCTCCTACAATGAGCAGTTCTTC	CASSPLGALSYNEQFF	NA	NA	TRBV7-9	TRBJ2-1
TGTGCCATCAGTGAGGCGGGACAGGGGACAAACATTCAGTACTTC	CAISEAGQGTNIQYF	TRBD1	few	TRBV10-3	TRBJ2-4
TGTGCCAGTAGTATACAGGGATACAATGAGCAGTTCTTC	CASSIQGYNEQFF	NA	few	TRBV19	TRBJ2-1
TGTGCCAGCAGCGGTAGCGCTATCCAAGAGACCCAGTACTTC	CASSGSAIQETQYF	NA	few	TRBV5-6	TRBJ2-5
TGTGCCAGCAGCTCCGGGGGTGAGCAGTTCTTC	CASSSGGEQFF	NA	NA	TRBV7-6	TRBJ2-1
TGTGCCAGCAGCCTGGGGACTAGCGGGAGCAATGAGCAGTTCTTC	CASSLGTSGSNEQFF	TRBD2	NA	TRBV7-2	TRBJ2-1
TGCGCCAGCAGCCAAGATACAAGGACAGGGGGCCGGGATACGCAGTATTTT	CASSQDTRTGGRDTQYF	TRBD1	NA	TRBV4-1	TRBJ2-3
TGTGCCAGTAGTTCCAGGGGTTACGAGCAGTACTTC	CASSSRGYEQYF	NA	few	TRBV19	TRBJ2-7